This T cell receptor beta chain was found in a study of identical twins. This clonotype was detected ten times or more. J lost 3 bases, V lost 8 bases, and 6 bases had no gene match. Germline CDR1 and CDR2: SQVTM and ANQGSEA. This CDR3 is built from 12 residues. TCRdb re-analysed the 5' RACE reads in MiXCR, keeping a single row per CDR3 protein. The repertoire consists of about 100,000 distinct CDR3 sequences, with 5.9% occurring once and the leading ten covering approximately 12%. Material for sequencing was memory T cells sorted from blood. This clonotype was sampled from a woman between 45 and 65 years old in good health. This rearrangement joins TRBV29-1 to TRBJ2-5; TRBD1 aligns across 7 bases. CDR3 coding DNA: TGCAGCTCGAAAGGGGGCAAAGAGACCCAGTACTTC. Its translation is CSSKGGKETQYF.